The 10 T cell receptor beta chains presented below share a single source sample, sequenced in a study of beta chain features in type 1 diabetes. Isolated RNA was reverse transcribed in full, so expressed TCRB transcripts were sequenced. Data came from immunoSEQ multiplex PCR; TCRdb stores just in-frame clones and leaves some out. This table has approximately 280,000 clones, roughly 15% appearing once. General study findings and limits: Among patients with Type 1 diabetes, TCRB CDR3s were moderately but significantly shorter in every one of the four CD4+ subsets.

What these receptors recognize is not known. The sample consisted of naive CD4+ T cells from blood. The receptors here all came from a man younger than 35 with type 1 diabetes.

In its sample, this clone was seen once. The chain links TRBV6-6 to TRBJ2-7, with TRBD2 matching 7 bases. Trimming removed 8 bases from V and 5 bases from J; junction bases left unmatched: 6. Looked up from germline, CDR1 is MNHNY and CDR2 is SVGAGI (reference sequence). The CDR3 length is 12 residues. CDR3 nucleotides: TGTGCCAGCGGACCTAGCGGAAACGAGCAGTACTTC. Amino acids: CASGPSGNEQYF.

V and J are TRBV7-2 and TRBJ2-1; 10 bases are shared with TRBD2. V dropped 2 bases and J dropped 13; count of bases not matched to a gene: 8. The CDR3 is 14 residues long. The germline gives CDR1 SGHTA, CDR2 FQGNSA. CDR3: CASSLRPIAGGQFF. Here the CDR3 DNA reads TGTGCCAGCAGCTTAAGGCCAATAGCGGGAGGTCAGTTCTTC.

V is TRBV5-4 and J is TRBJ2-5; 7 bases are shared with TRBD2. The CDR3 runs to 14 residues. From germline, CDR1 is SGHNT and CDR2 YYREEE (reference sequence). V dropped 3 bases and J dropped 4; count of bases not matched to a gene: 6. The CDR3: CASSSRLAGETQYF. The CDR3 bases are TGTGCCAGCAGCTCCAGACTAGCCGGAGAGACCCAGTACTTC.

For the CDR3, the DNA is TGTGCCTGGGCAGACGGCAGGACTGCAACTAATGAAAAACTGTTTTTT. It encodes CAWADGRTATNEKLFF. This chain links TRBV30 with TRBJ1-4; no clear D gene. V was trimmed by 5 bases and J by 0 bases, leaving 16 bases between them. This CDR3 region has 16 residues. CDR1 and CDR2 (germline): GTSNPN, SVGIG (reference sequence).

This clone was recorded a few times. The DNA for the CDR3 is TGTGCCAGCAGTGTGGGGCGGAACAATCAGCCCCAGCATTTT. This sequence encodes CASSVGRNNQPQHF. V and J are TRBV2 and TRBJ1-5, with D possibly matching TRBD1 (5 bases). Trimming stripped 4 bases from V and 3 bases from J, with 10 bases between. The CDR3 is made up of 14 amino acids. The germline gives CDR1 SNHLY, CDR2 FYNNEI.

This clone was observed a few times. The V gene is TRBV6-5, the J gene TRBJ1-2; 7 nucleotides match TRBD1. Trimming cost V 0 bases and J 0 bases; bases outside gene matches: 4. The CDR3 loop spans 16 amino acids. Per the germline V gene, CDR1 is MNHEY and CDR2 is SVGAGI. The CDR3 region is CASSYSTGSSNYGYTF. CDR3 bases: TGTGCCAGCAGTTACTCGACAGGGTCCTCTAACTATGGCTACACCTTC.

The V call is TRBV28, the J call TRBJ2-5; TRBD2 is a possible D gene (6 bases). The CDR3 is 12 residues long. V shed 4 bases and J shed 7 bases, with 10 bases lying between them. CDR1 is MDHEN, CDR2 SYDVKM, per germline. The CDR3 sequence: CASSSSVRTQYF. The CDR3 bases are TGTGCCAGCAGTTCTAGCGTTAGGACCCAGTACTTC.

The V gene is TRBV7-9, the J gene TRBJ2-1; 8 bases match TRBD2. Germline values: CDR1 SEHNR, CDR2 FQNEAQ (reference sequence). The CDR3 covers 17 residues. The ends lost 5 bases at V and 1 base at J; junction bases unmatched: 10. The DNA for the CDR3 is TGTGCCAGCAGCGACACGGCGGGAGGTTGGTCCTACAATGAGCAGTTCTTC. Amino acid sequence: CASSDTAGGWSYNEQFF.

V and J are TRBV5-4 and TRBJ2-5; D unclear. CDR3 size: 15 residues. Germline-derived CDR1 and CDR2 are SGHNT and YYREEE (reference sequence). V was trimmed by 2 bases and J by 2 bases, leaving 13 bases between them. The chain's CDR3 is CASSFRRHVQETQYF. In DNA, the CDR3 is TGTGCCAGCAGCTTTCGAAGACACGTACAAGAGACCCAGTACTTC.

This chain connects TRBV4-3 to TRBJ2-5, with 8 bases matching TRBD1. Per germline, CDR1 LGHNA and CDR2 YSLEER. V lost 4 bases and J lost 2; bases outside the gene matches: 6. The CDR3 totals 15 residues. The CDR3 spells CASSRTTGVQETQYF. CDR3 bases: TGCGCCAGCAGCCGAACGACAGGGGTTCAAGAGACCCAGTACTTC.